The sequence of this TCR beta chain was determined in a study of shared clonotypes between healthy human individuals. Comment on this clone: Other DNA sequences in the same sample also yield this CDR3.

Recent acute infections and vaccinations were absent in the healthy HIV-negative adult donors. Naive CD45RA+ and memory CD45RA-negative subsets were split from CD4+ cells. The trim removed 3 bases at V and 3 bases at J, leaving 4 bases unmatched. Germline assignment: CDR1 GTSNPN and CDR2 SVGIG (reference sequence). The CDR3 spans 13 residues. Profiled with immunoSEQ multiplex PCR; TCRdb holds only in-frame clones, not every one. The table lists about 2 million clones, 95% of them singletons. The chain uses TRBV30 and TRBJ2-7; the match to TRBD1 covers 8 bases. The TCR sequence derives from a man aged 18-30 years in good health. The sample comprised naive CD4+ T cells sorted from blood. The subset was: CD45RA+ positively selected. As DNA, the CDR3 is TGTGCCTGGAGCCTTGGACAGGGCTACGAGCAGTACTTC. This codes for CAWSLGQGYEQYF.